This T cell receptor beta chain was sequenced during a study of human T cells and chemical hapten exposure. This clonotype was found a few times. V shed 6 bases and J 1 base; nucleotides not matched to a gene: 4. The CDR3 totals 14 residues. Germline V gene lookup returns CDR1 MNHEY and CDR2 SVGAGI. Single cDNA molecules in the library carried unique molecular identifiers attached during preparation. TCRdb ran MiXCR on the RACE reads and lists one entry per CDR3 protein. The sample consists of some 59,000 distinct CDR3 sequences, 11% of them appearing once. This sample's time point: pre-sensitization, week 0. Treatment here: therapeutic diphenylcyclopropenone sensitization with weekly scalp DPC.

The sequences come from whole blood, collected in connection with sensitization to the hapten diphenylcyclopropenone (DPC). The receptor's source is a woman between 40 and 55 years old with alopecia areata. Some clones in this sample may be carry-over from other donors' samples. The chain couples TRBV6-5 to TRBJ1-1, with 8 bases fitting TRBD1. CDR3 amino acids: CASRDGTGNTEAFF. The CDR3 nucleotides read TGTGCCAGCAGGGACGGGACAGGGAACACTGAAGCTTTCTTT.